The present TCR beta chain was sequenced within a study of blood T cells in healthy people across ages. Overall study context: Through template switching, about one barcoded beta molecule was captured per two T cells, as measured in model experiments.

The second PCR ran about 7 to 12 cycles with a sample-barcoded 5' primer and J-beta primers. CDR3-containing paired-end reads numbering at least 2.5 million came from each sample. Using its own MiXCR run on the 5' RACE reads, TCRdb lists one record per CDR3 protein. The sample yields roughly 1,700,000 distinct CDR3 sequences, under 30% seen once. Sequences were obtained from blood. The receptor was derived from a woman aged 25-40 years in good health.

CDR3 coding DNA: TGTGCCAGCAGCTTAGAATTGGGGGAGGGAGGCACAGATACGCAGTATTTT. It yields the protein CASSLELGEGGTDTQYF. The chain recombines TRBV7-2 with TRBJ2-3; 7 bases fit TRBD2. Germline CDR1 SGHTA, CDR2 FQGNSA. CDR3 length: 17 amino acids. With V trimmed by 1 base and J by 1 base, 8 bases remained unmatched.